These T cell receptor beta chains were read from a single sample in a study of T cell responses to AZD1222 COVID-19 vaccine. Sequencing was performed with immunoSEQ multiplex PCR; in TCRdb, only in-frame clones are kept and a portion is missing. Among approximately 100,000 clones listed, about 87% were seen once. The specimen comprised peripheral blood, sampled on day 0 of AZD1222 vaccination. Receptors originate from an adult in good health. CDR3s include the opening cysteine and the closing phenylalanine or tryptophan. A D gene is named only where the DNA matches it firmly. Clone size is stated in some rows and not others, as once, few, many or a class when expanded.

>TRBJ1-5|.|TRBV6-2/TRBV6-3|.|14
TGTGCCAGCAGTTCGGGACCCCCTAAAAGGCCCCAGCATTTT
CASSSGPPKRPQHF
>TRBJ1-3|few|TRBV6-5|.|14
TGTGCCAGCAGGGGTCAGGGGATTGGAAACACCATATATTTT
CASRGQGIGNTIYF
>TRBJ1-1|.|TRBV12-3/TRBV12-4|.|13
TGTGCCAGCAGTTTAGCCAAAAACACTGAAGCTTTCTTT
CASSLAKNTEAFF
>TRBJ1-2|.|TRBV3-1/TRBV3-2|TRBD1|15
TGTGCCAGCAGCCAAAGCCTCAGGGGGAACTATGGCTACACCTTC
CASSQSLRGNYGYTF
>TRBJ1-1|few|TRBV18|.|14
TGTGCCAGCTCACCACAGGGCTTTAACACTGAAGCTTTCTTT
CASSPQGFNTEAFF
>TRBJ1-1|few|TRBV7-2|.|14
TGTGCCAGCAGCAACGAATACGGACAGCCCGAAGCTTTCTTT
CASSNEYGQPEAFF
>TRBJ2-5|.|TRBV18|.|11
TGTGCCAGCTCACCTGACCAAGCCCAGTACTTC
CASSPDQAQYF
>TRBJ2-5|.|TRBV28|.|15
TGTGCCAGCAGTTTTGACGGGGGATACCAAGAGACCCAGTACTTC
CASSFDGGYQETQYF
>TRBJ1-6|.|TRBV11-2|.|15
TGTGCCAGCAGCTTAAGCGACAGCCCTAATTCACCCCTCCACTTT
CASSLSDSPNSPLHF
>TRBJ2-3|.|TRBV5-8|.|15
TGTGCCAGCAGCTTGTCGGGCGGCAGCACAGATACGCAGTATTTT
CASSLSGGSTDTQYF
>TRBJ2-7|.|TRBV9|TRBD1|15
TGTGCCAGCAGCGGAACCTCCGGGACAGGGGGCGAGCAGTACTTC
CASSGTSGTGGEQYF
>TRBJ1-1|.|TRBV28|TRBD1|14
TGTGCCAGCCGCCTACAGGGGGCGAACACTGAAGCTTTCTTT
CASRLQGANTEAFF
>TRBJ1-2|.|TRBV20-1|.|11
TGCAGTGCTAGAGATCGGAGGGGCTACACCTTC
CSARDRRGYTF
>TRBJ1-1|.|TRBV28|.|15
TGTGCCAGCAGTTTATCCCCAGGGAGGTACACTGAAGCTTTCTTT
CASSLSPGRYTEAFF
>TRBJ1-1|.|TRBV6-5|.|14
TGTGCCAGCAGTTACACTGGCTGGAACACTGAAGCTTTCTTT
CASSYTGWNTEAFF
>TRBJ1-6|.|TRBV5-1|.|14
TGCGCCAGCAGCTTGGGACAGAATAATTCACCCCTCCACTTT
CASSLGQNNSPLHF
>TRBJ1-1|.|TRBV2|.|11
TGTGCCAGCAGCGCGAGGGGGTTAGCTTTCTTT
CASSARGLAFF